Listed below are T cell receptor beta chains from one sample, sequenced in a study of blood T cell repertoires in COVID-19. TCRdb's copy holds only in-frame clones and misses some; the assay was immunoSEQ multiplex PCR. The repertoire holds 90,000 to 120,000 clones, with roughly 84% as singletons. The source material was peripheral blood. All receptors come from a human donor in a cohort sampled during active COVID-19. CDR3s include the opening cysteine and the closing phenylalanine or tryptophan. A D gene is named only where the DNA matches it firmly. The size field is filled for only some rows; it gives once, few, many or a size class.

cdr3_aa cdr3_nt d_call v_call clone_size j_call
CASAPSGGADTQYF TGTGCTAGTGCGCCTAGCGGGGGGGCAGATACGCAGTATTTT TRBD2 TRBV12-5 . TRBJ2-3
CASSSFSSGKYNEQFF TGTGCCAGCAGCTCTTTTTCCAGCGGGAAATACAATGAGCAGTTCTTC TRBD2 TRBV9 . TRBJ2-1
CASSLGAGAQETQYF TGTGCCAGCAGCTTAGGCGCAGGGGCGCAAGAGACCCAGTACTTC . TRBV7-6 . TRBJ2-5
CASSSLAASYEQYF TGTGCCAGCAGCTCCCTAGCGGCCTCCTACGAGCAGTACTTC TRBD2 TRBV5-4 . TRBJ2-7
CASHLKGETQYF TGTGCCAGCCACCTAAAGGGGGAGACCCAGTACTTC . TRBV6-6 . TRBJ2-5
CAISEHSPTEAFF TGTGCCATCAGTGAACACAGTCCCACTGAAGCTTTCTTT . TRBV10-3 . TRBJ1-1
CASSEGQGTYGYTF TGTGCCAGCAGCGAGGGACAGGGGACCTATGGCTACACCTTC TRBD1 TRBV9 few TRBJ1-2
CASSPPNGQGNQPQHF TGTGCCAGCTCACCACCTAACGGACAGGGGAACCAGCCCCAGCATTTT TRBD1 TRBV18 . TRBJ1-5
CSARAPGEQYF TGCAGTGCTAGGGCCCCGGGCGAGCAGTACTTC . TRBV20-1 . TRBJ2-7
CASSPGQVLSYEQYF TGTGCCAGCAGCCCAGGACAGGTACTCTCCTACGAGCAGTACTTC TRBD1 TRBV7-9 . TRBJ2-7
CASSPDSDNSPLHF TGTGCCAGCAGCCCCGACAGCGATAATTCACCCCTCCACTTT . TRBV7-9 . TRBJ1-6
CASRPTGPEKLFF TGTGCCAGCAGGCCCACAGGGCCCGAAAAACTGTTTTTT . TRBV27 . TRBJ1-4
CASSPPNSGRALGELFF TGTGCCAGCTCACCACCGAACAGCGGGAGGGCGCTCGGGGAGCTGTTTTTT TRBD2 TRBV18 . TRBJ2-2
CASSPRLKNQPQHF TGTGCCAGCAGTCCTCGACTGAAAAATCAGCCCCAGCATTTT . TRBV6-5 . TRBJ1-5
CSVEDRPASGIFGTQYF TGCAGCGTTGAAGATCGGCCGGCTAGCGGGATTTTTGGGACCCAGTACTTC TRBD2 TRBV29-1 . TRBJ2-5
CASSLVSRLAITGELFF TGTGCCAGCAGTCTGGTCTCACGACTAGCAATCACCGGGGAGCTGTTTTTT TRBD2 TRBV3-1/TRBV3-2 few TRBJ2-2
CASSTGLAGADTQYF TGTGCCAGCAGCACTGGACTAGCGGGAGCAGATACGCAGTATTTT TRBD2 TRBV7-8 . TRBJ2-3
CASSLAGGNTQYF TGTGCCAGCAGCTTGGCCGGGGGAAATACGCAGTATTTT . TRBV5-4 . TRBJ2-3
CATSSGGAYGYTF TGTGCCACCAGCAGTGGAGGGGCCTATGGCTACACCTTC . TRBV15 . TRBJ1-2
CASSLAGGSGNTIYF TGTGCCAGCAGCTTAGCAGGGGGTAGCGGAAACACCATATATTTT . TRBV7-9 . TRBJ1-3
CAWSPGSGGNEQFF TGTGCCTGGAGTCCTGGTTCAGGGGGCAATGAGCAGTTCTTC TRBD1 TRBV30 . TRBJ2-1
CASSFPGGGQPQHF TGTGCCAGCAGTTTCCCGGGGGGCGGTCAGCCCCAGCATTTT . TRBV28 . TRBJ1-5
CASSEFRGYGYTF TGTGCCAGCAGTGAATTTCGCGGCTATGGCTACACCTTC . TRBV25-1 . TRBJ1-2
CASSRQGWGPQFF TGTGCCAGCAGCCGTCAGGGATGGGGGCCTCAGTTCTTC . TRBV6-5 . TRBJ2-1
CASSQTSGGTYNEQFF TGTGCCAGCAGCCAGACTAGCGGGGGTACCTACAATGAGCAGTTCTTC TRBD2 TRBV3-1/TRBV3-2 . TRBJ2-1
CASSLAGQEKLFF TGTGCCAGCAGCTTAGCCGGACAGGAAAAACTGTTTTTT . TRBV7-9 . TRBJ1-4
CASQDINYGYTF TGTGCCAGCCAGGACATAAACTATGGCTACACCTTC . TRBV7-2 . TRBJ1-2
CASRAPGVEHGYTF TGCGCCAGCAGGGCCCCAGGGGTAGAGCATGGCTACACCTTC . TRBV5-1 once TRBJ1-2
CSVKGQENSPLHF TGCAGCGTGAAAGGACAAGAAAATTCACCCCTCCACTTT . TRBV29-1 . TRBJ1-6
CASSPQGSDGELFF TGTGCCAGCAGCCCACAGGGGTCGGACGGGGAGCTGTTTTTT TRBD1 TRBV11-2 . TRBJ2-2
CASSLAGRIGELFF TGTGCCAGCAGCTTGGCCGGGAGAATTGGGGAGCTGTTTTTT . TRBV7-2 . TRBJ2-2
CASSLVWAGTSSHEQFF TGTGCCAGCAGCTTAGTATGGGCCGGGACTAGTAGCCATGAGCAGTTCTTC TRBD2 TRBV7-2 . TRBJ2-1
CASSIVWAGEQYDEQFF TGTGCCAGTAGTATAGTTTGGGCGGGGGAACAATACGATGAGCAGTTCTTC TRBD2 TRBV19 . TRBJ2-1
CATSLNTGELFF TGTGCCACCAGTCTAAACACCGGGGAGCTGTTTTTT . TRBV28 . TRBJ2-2